Shown below are 15 T cell receptor beta chains from a single sample sequenced in a study of blood T cell repertoires in COVID-19. Measured with immunoSEQ multiplex PCR; TCRdb has only the in-frame clones, and not every one. Among tens of thousands of clones listed, 86% were seen once. Material: peripheral blood. The receptors shown here come from a man aged 50 or older with acute or convalescent COVID-19.

The rearrangement joins TRBV19 to TRBJ1-2; D is ambiguous. CDR3 size: 11 residues. Germline lookup yields CDR1 LNHDA and CDR2 SQIVND (reference sequence). The V end was cut by 6 bases, the J end by 8 bases, with 10 bases between. This CDR3 reads CASRSGRGYTF. The CDR3 DNA reads TGTGCCAGTAGAAGTGGTAGAGGCTACACCTTC.

This clone occurred once. This chain joins TRBV19 and TRBJ1-5; 7 bases align to TRBD1. The CDR3 loop spans 13 amino acids. The germline CDR1 and CDR2 sequences are LNHDA and SQIVND (reference sequence). V trimming: 8 bases; J trimming: 3 bases; junction bases outside the gene matches: 4. The CDR3 coding sequence is TGTGCCAGTGGGGGACAGTACAATCAGCCCCAGCATTTT. Its translation is CASGGQYNQPQHF. The full variable domain, in which reference TRBV19 and TRBJ1-5 provide the parts outside the CDR3, is DGGITQSPKYLFRKEGQNVTLSCEQNLNHDAMYWYRQDPGQGLRLIYYSQIVNDFQKGDIAEGYSVSREKKESFPLTVTSAQKNPTAFYLCASGGQYNQPQHFGDGTRLSIL.

This sequence joins TRBV10-1 and TRBJ2-3; D ambiguous. Deletions cut 0 bases from V and 4 bases from J, with 5 bases between. This CDR3 comprises 13 residues. Germline V gives CDR1 WNHNN, CDR2 SYGVQD (reference sequence). This CDR3 reads CASSESLADTQYF. The CDR3 DNA reads as TGCGCCAGCAGTGAGTCTCTCGCAGATACGCAGTATTTT.

This sequence joins TRBV25-1 and TRBJ2-7, with 8 nucleotides matching TRBD1. J was trimmed by 6 bases and V by 2 bases; bases with no gene match: 3. CDR1 is MGHDK and CDR2 is SYGVNS in the germline V gene. The CDR3 consists of 13 residues. This chain's CDR3 is CASSEGQGGEQYF. Here the CDR3 DNA reads TGTGCCAGCAGTGAAGGACAGGGAGGCGAGCAGTACTTC.

The chain combines TRBV14 with TRBJ1-4; no reliable D call. CDR1 is SGHDN, CDR2 FVKESK, per germline. The CDR3 runs 13 residues. Trimming removed 4 bases at V and 3 bases at J, with 6 bases between. The CDR3 sequence: CASSRSSNEKLFF. The CDR3 DNA reads TGTGCCAGCAGCCGGAGCTCTAATGAAAAACTGTTTTTT.

The chain links TRBV6-6 to TRBJ2-1, with a tentative D call TRBD1 (5 bases). Trimming took 11 bases from V and 4 from J, leaving 15 bases between them. The CDR3 is made up of 13 amino acids. CDR1 and CDR2 from the germline V gene are MNHNY and SVGAGI (reference sequence). The CDR3 region has the DNA TGTGCCCACACAGGCGTGGAATACAATGAGCAGTTCTTC. It codes for CAHTGVEYNEQFF.

The J gene is TRBJ2-7, the V gene TRBV19, with TRBD1 identical over 9 bases. The CDR3 spans 18 residues. CDR1 is LNHDA, CDR2 SQIVND, per germline (reference sequence). V dropped 6 bases and J dropped 5; count of bases not matched to a gene: 20. The CDR3 region has the DNA TGTGCCAGTAGCGGGTCGGGACAGGGATCCCTAGTCCTCAACGAGCAGTACTTC. Its protein product is CASSGSGQGSLVLNEQYF.

The genes are TRBV6-1 and TRBJ1-2; D is undetermined. Between the trimmed V and J ends, which lost 1 base and 8 bases, there was a span of 8 bases. The CDR3 length is 12 residues. Germline loops: CDR1 MNHNS, CDR2 SASEGT. CDR3 sequence reads: CASSEEREGYTF. CDR3 DNA: TGTGCCAGCAGTGAAGAGAGGGAAGGCTACACCTTC.

This chain uses TRBV21-1 with TRBJ2-3; TRBD2 was called by the table and not checked on the DNA. TRBV21-1 is a pseudogene segment. CDR3 length: 18 amino acids. The CDR3 coding sequence is TGTGCCAGCCCCGGTTCTGGTAAGCGGGGGATCCGGACAGATACGCAGTATTTT. This encodes CASPGSGKRGIRTDTQYF.

The genes are TRBV19 and TRBJ1-2; TRBD1 agrees at 8 bases. V lost 6 bases to trimming and J lost 1 base; unmatched junction nucleotides: 10. Germline V gene sequence: CDR1 LNHDA, CDR2 SQIVND (reference sequence). The CDR3 is 16 amino acids. CDR3 sequence: CASSLTGENSNYGYTF. Written as DNA, the CDR3 is TGTGCCAGTAGCCTGACAGGGGAAAATAGTAACTATGGCTACACCTTC. The full variable domain, completed using reference TRBV19 and TRBJ1-2, is DGGITQSPKYLFRKEGQNVTLSCEQNLNHDAMYWYRQDPGQGLRLIYYSQIVNDFQKGDIAEGYSVSREKKESFPLTVTSAQKNPTAFYLCASSLTGENSNYGYTFGSGTRLTVV.

About this clone itself: Additional DNA sequences in this sample encode the identical CDR3. The chain links TRBV18 to TRBJ2-6; D is ambiguous. In germline, CDR1 is KGHSH, CDR2 LQKENI. The CDR3 runs 14 residues. The V gene lost 3 bases and the J gene lost 1 base, with 4 bases spanning the gap. The CDR3 DNA reads TGTGCCAGCTCACCCGGGTCTGGGGCCAACGTCCTGACTTTC. Translated, it gives CASSPGSGANVLTF.

This clone has only a few counts. This chain joins TRBV6-6 and TRBJ2-6, with D unresolved. The length of the CDR3 is 14 residues. The V end was cut by 4 bases, the J end by 1 base, with 5 bases between. The germline V gene encodes CDR1 MNHNY and CDR2 SVGAGI (reference sequence). CDR3 in DNA: TGTGCCAGCAGTTCCGGGTCTGGGGCCAACGTCCTGACTTTC. It codes for CASSSGSGANVLTF.

This chain uses TRBV27 with TRBJ2-7, with TRBD2 as a possible D gene (5 bases). Per germline, CDR1 MNHEY and CDR2 SMNVEV (reference sequence). The V end was cut by 6 bases, the J end by 0 bases, with 18 bases between. The CDR3 is 16 residues long. CDR3 nucleotides: TGTGCCAGCAGCTCAGGACTTGGGCGTAGCTCCTACGAGCAGTACTTC. Amino acids: CASSSGLGRSSYEQYF.

The chain combines TRBV5-4 with TRBJ1-2; possible D gene TRBD1, 6 bases. V was pared by 4 bases and J by 0 bases, with 16 bases between. Germline loops: CDR1 SGHNT, CDR2 YYREEE (reference sequence). This CDR3 contains 16 residues. The CDR3 protein is CASSRDTNVANYGYTF. Here the CDR3 DNA reads TGTGCCAGCAGCCGGGACACCAACGTAGCTAACTATGGCTACACCTTC. Together with reference TRBV5-4 and TRBJ1-2, the CDR3 gives the full variable domain: ETGVTQSPTHLIKTRGQQVTLRCSSQSGHNTVSWYQQALGQGPQFIFQYYREEENGRGNFPPRFSGLQFPNYSSELNVNALELDDSALYLCASSRDTNVANYGYTFGSGTRLTVV.

The V gene is TRBV27, the J gene TRBJ2-1; 8 bases map to TRBD2. This CDR3 contains 15 residues. V shed 8 bases and J 2 bases; nucleotides not matched to a gene: 8. Germline V gene data show CDR1 as MNHEY and CDR2 as SMNVEV (reference sequence). CDR3 sequence (DNA): TGTGCCAGCGGACCTTTTAGCGGGACCTACAATGAGCAGTTCTTC. This sequence encodes CASGPFSGTYNEQFF.